This TCR beta chain is drawn from a study of cytomegalovirus exposure and HLA in healthy donors. The CDR3 is 14 amino acids. With 2 bases removed from V and 2 bases from J, the gap between germline ends came to 9 bases. The germline V gene has CDR1 MNHNY and CDR2 SVGAGI (reference sequence). Study-wide points: In a later analysis, TCR beta V- and J-gene trimming was associated with a missense DCLRE1C variant. Segments of the TCR beta V type were, in most cases, productive about 90% or about 30% of the time in an earlier analysis. A later look showed TCR association rates differing by HLA locus, highest for DRB1 and lowest for HLA-C. When a later analysis compared HLA-associated TCR beta chains with equally common others, the HLA-associated chains turned out to be more clonally expanded and to have lower generation probabilities.

With regard to this clone: Its antigen is undetermined.

PCR was performed using 60 Vbeta and 13 Jbeta primers. The method was immunoSEQ multiplex PCR; TCRdb's version includes in-frame clones alone and lacks a portion of them. Of tens of thousands of clones listed, roughly two thirds are singletons. This sequence joins TRBV6-6 and TRBJ1-1; no clear D. Source material: PBMCs. This TCR was recovered from a man aged 40-55 years in good health and CMV-seropositive. The CDR3 bases are TGTGCCAGCAGTTACCCTCAGGAAAACACTGAAGCTTTCTTT. As protein: CASSYPQENTEAFF.